The sequence of this TCR beta chain was determined in a study of response to subunit inactivated influenza vaccine. Each CDR3 protein is one row after TCRdb ran MiXCR on the RT-PCR reads. Here the sample spans approximately 570,000 distinct CDR3 sequences, less than 8% being singletons. Regarding the study as a whole: Few new T cells, the authors suggested, are recruited by each seasonal influenza vaccination.

This clonotype was seen ten or more times. Its target is not known. The source material was PBMCs from blood, sampled less than 30 months after vaccination. This sequence was found in a man aged 45 to 70 who received an inactivated influenza vaccine.

CDR3 coding DNA: TGCAGCGGCGGTATAGTAGGGGGATCTGGCTACACCTTC. Its translation: CSGGIVGGSGYTF. The J gene is TRBJ1-2, the V gene TRBV29-1, with D maybe TRBD1 (6 bases). With 7 bases removed from V and 7 bases from J, the gap between germline ends came to 19 bases. The CDR3 contains 13 residues. Germline V gene lookup returns CDR1 SQVTM and CDR2 ANQGSEA.